Below, 7 T cell receptor beta chains from the same sample are listed, as sequenced in a study of cytomegalovirus exposure and HLA in healthy donors. The PCR had 60 Vbeta and 13 Jbeta primers. TCRdb keeps only in-frame clones here, not all; method: immunoSEQ multiplex PCR. The sample has approximately 110,000 clones, less than 80% seen once. Sequencing was carried out using PBMCs. These receptors were collected from a woman aged 25 to 45 in good health and CMV-seronegative.

The V call is TRBV28, the J call TRBJ1-2; D is uncertain. This CDR3 region has 15 residues. V lost 2 bases to trimming and J lost 4 bases, with 14 bases between them. The V gene's germline CDR1 is MDHEN and CDR2 SYDVKM. CDR3 amino acids: CASSLPNYSSYGYTF. The CDR3 nucleotides are TGTGCCAGCAGTTTACCCAATTACAGCTCCTATGGCTACACCTTC.

In its sample, this clone was seen a few times. The V and J genes are TRBV4-2 and TRBJ2-1, with 10 nucleotides matching TRBD2. Germline lookup yields CDR1 LGHNA and CDR2 YNFKEQ. The V segment lost 1 base and the J segment 8 bases; nucleotides outside the gene matches: 17. CDR3 length equals 19 residues. The CDR3 nucleotides read TGTGCCAGCAGCCAAGTTACTAGCGGGGCCGGACCCTACAATCATGAGCAGTTCTTC. It is translated as CASSQVTSGAGPYNHEQFF.

About this clone: The CDR3 end shows no conserved phenylalanine or tryptophan, and so a read error is likely. Because the CDR3's place on the DNA is in doubt, the DNA is left out and the CDR3 is given as listed by TCRdb. V is TRBV19 and J is TRBJ1-2; TRBD1 reflects the table's D call only, with no check against the DNA. The CDR3 comprises 14 residues, both ends counted. Germline loops: CDR1 LNHDA, CDR2 SQIVND (reference sequence). The CDR3: CASKLDRDSDLSGS.

The chain combines TRBV10-1 with TRBJ2-1, with 12 positions matching TRBD2. CDR3 size: 18 residues. CDR1 and CDR2 (germline): WNHNN, SYGVQD (reference sequence). V trimming: 3 bases; J trimming: 5 bases; junction bases outside the gene matches: 11. In nucleotides, the CDR3 is TGCGCCAGCAGTGAAGTCCCCCTAGCGGGAGGGCCGAACAATGAGCAGTTCTTC. Amino acid sequence: CASSEVPLAGGPNNEQFF.

V is TRBV27 and J is TRBJ1-1, with a tentative D call TRBD1 (5 bases). Between the trimmed V and J ends, which lost 3 bases and 5 bases, there was a span of 10 bases. The germline V gene has CDR1 MNHEY and CDR2 SMNVEV (reference sequence). The CDR3 runs 13 residues. CDR3 amino acids: CASSLGQATEAFF. CDR3 nucleotide sequence: TGTGCCAGCAGTTTGGGGCAGGCAACTGAAGCTTTCTTT.

This clone was seen a handful of times. This chain joins TRBV7-9 and TRBJ1-4; the D is unclear. The CDR3 totals 13 residues. The V and J ends lost 0 bases and 8 bases respectively, with 7 bases between them. Germline CDR1 reads SEHNR; CDR2 reads FQNEAQ (reference sequence). The chain's CDR3 is CASSLAAIEKLFF. For the CDR3, the DNA is TGTGCCAGCAGCTTAGCAGCGATCGAAAAACTGTTTTTT.

This chain joins TRBV11-3 and TRBJ2-7; 10 bases map to TRBD2. The trim removed 5 bases at V and 7 bases at J, leaving 8 bases unmatched. Germline V lookup: CDR1 SGHNT, CDR2 YENEEA. This CDR3 region has 14 residues. This CDR3 is CASSPGGLAREQYF. CDR3 nucleotide sequence: TGTGCCAGCAGCCCCGGGGGACTAGCGAGGGAGCAGTACTTC.